Below are 15 T cell receptor beta chains sequenced from a single sample in a study of T cell changes during pregnancy in multiple sclerosis. The protocol was immunoSEQ multiplex PCR, while the TCRdb copy is restricted to in-frame clones and leaves out a portion. The sample includes 69,000 or so clones, roughly nine tenths of them seen just once. The sequenced sample was CD4+ T cells from peripheral blood mononuclear cells, obtained in the third trimester of pregnancy. The receptors were sampled from a female donor in good health, enrolled as a control in a pregnancy study.

The chain uses TRBV5-1 and TRBJ1-4; D is undetermined. CDR3 size: 15 residues. Germline CDR1 and CDR2: SGHRS and YFSETQ. The V end was cut by 0 bases, the J end by 8 bases, with 14 bases between. The CDR3 region is CASSLAGGPGEKLFF. The CDR3 coding sequence is TGCGCCAGCAGCTTGGCCGGCGGGCCTGGAGAAAAACTGTTTTTT.

The chain is built from TRBV6-1 and TRBJ2-1; TRBD2 agrees at 8 bases. With 6 bases clipped from V and 1 base from J, the junction kept 5 bases outside the gene matches. The CDR3 spans 15 residues. Per germline, CDR1 MNHNS and CDR2 SASEGT. CDR3 coding DNA: TGTGCCAGCAGCATGGGACTAGTGTCCTACAATGAGCAGTTCTTC. It codes for CASSMGLVSYNEQFF.

The CDR3 spells CASSLETAGGNTIYF. The CDR3 DNA is TGTGCCAGCAGCTTAGAGACAGCGGGAGGAAACACCATATATTTT. V usage is TRBV7-9 and J usage is TRBJ1-3; possibly TRBD1 for D (5 bases). V dropped 1 base and J dropped 4 bases, with 11 bases sitting between them. CDR3 size: 15 residues. Germline loops: CDR1 SEHNR, CDR2 FQNEAQ (reference sequence).

This clone has a handful of counts. The rearrangement uses TRBV5-1 and TRBJ1-4, with D hard to call. The germline V and J ends were trimmed by 5 bases and 5 bases, with 13 bases remaining between them. There are 14 residues in the CDR3. Germline V lookup: CDR1 SGHRS, CDR2 YFSETQ. The CDR3 is CASSVSGINEKLFF. CDR3 bases: TGCGCCAGCAGTGTTTCGGGGATAAATGAAAAACTGTTTTTT.

The rearrangement uses TRBV28 and TRBJ2-7, with D possibly matching TRBD1 (6 bases). The CDR3 totals 13 residues. CDR1 and CDR2 (germline): MDHEN, SYDVKM. The ends were cut back, 5 bases at V and 3 bases at J, with 11 bases in the middle. The CDR3 here is CASSSGQNYEQYF. The CDR3 DNA is TGTGCCAGCAGTAGTGGACAGAACTACGAGCAGTACTTC.

V and J are TRBV9 and TRBJ2-5; D ambiguous. The CDR3 has 14 residues. The ends were cut back, 0 bases at V and 1 base at J, with 7 bases in the middle. CDR1 SGDLS and CDR2 YYNGEE come from the germline V gene. The CDR3 coding sequence is TGTGCCAGCAGCGTAGCGGTATCCCAAGAGACCCAGTACTTC. Translating gives CASSVAVSQETQYF. The whole variable domain, remainder taken from reference TRBV9 and TRBJ2-5, is DSGVTQTPKHLITATGQRVTLRCSPRSGDLSVYWYQQSLDQGLQFLIQYYNGEERAKGNILERFSAQQFPDLHSELNLSSLELGDSALYFCASSVAVSQETQYFGPGTRLLVL.

This clone was observed a single time. The J gene is TRBJ2-5, the V gene TRBV19, with D possibly matching TRBD2 (6 bases). Germline loops: CDR1 LNHDA, CDR2 SQIVND (reference sequence). Trimming removed 6 bases at V and 7 bases at J, with 9 bases between. The length of the CDR3 is 11 residues. The CDR3 nucleotides are TGTGCCAGTAGGGAGGGAGGGACCCAGTACTTC. Its translation is CASREGGTQYF.

The V call is TRBV18, the J call TRBJ2-7; possible D gene TRBD2, 5 bases. From germline, CDR1 is KGHSH and CDR2 LQKENI. V dropped 3 bases and J dropped 7 bases, with 10 bases sitting between them. This CDR3 contains 12 residues. The CDR3 sequence is CASSPGGTEQYF. The CDR3 DNA sequence: TGTGCCAGCTCACCCGGAGGTACGGAGCAGTACTTC.

The chain is built from TRBV18 and TRBJ1-1; possible D gene TRBD1, 6 bases. Germline-derived CDR1 and CDR2 are KGHSH and LQKENI. The CDR3 is 15 amino acids. V dropped 0 bases and J dropped 0 bases, with 8 bases sitting between them. The CDR3 is CASSPPRDMNTEAFF. Written as DNA, the CDR3 is TGTGCCAGCTCACCACCCAGGGACATGAACACTGAAGCTTTCTTT.

The chain couples TRBV18 to TRBJ1-1; 7 nucleotides agree with TRBD1. Trimming removed 5 bases from V and 3 bases from J; junction bases left unmatched: 3. The CDR3 sequence is 13 residues long. Germline lookup yields CDR1 KGHSH and CDR2 LQKENI. The CDR3 DNA reads TGTGCCAGCTCAGTAGGACAGGACACTGAAGCTTTCTTT. Translating gives CASSVGQDTEAFF.

This chain's CDR3 is CASKLFGYGYTF. The CDR3, as DNA: TGTGCCAGCAAGCTTTTCGGCTATGGCTACACCTTC. The chain carries TRBV2 and TRBJ1-2, with D unresolved. Trimming left V 7 bases short and J 4 bases short, with 10 bases between. The CDR3 is 12 residues long. CDR1 SNHLY and CDR2 FYNNEI come from the germline V gene.

The chain couples TRBV4-3 to TRBJ1-6; TRBD1 is a possible D gene (5 bases). V was pared by 0 bases and J by 5 bases, with 11 bases between. In germline, CDR1 is LGHNA, CDR2 YSLEER. The CDR3 is 16 amino acids. The chain's CDR3 is CASSQEGAVNNSPLHF. The CDR3 bases are TGCGCCAGCAGCCAAGAAGGGGCAGTGAATAATTCACCCCTCCACTTT.

This chain joins TRBV7-3 and TRBJ2-7; 9 positions agree with TRBD2. This CDR3 is 15 amino acids long. The J segment lost 2 bases and the V segment lost 1 base, leaving 3 bases of the junction unmatched. Germline lookup yields CDR1 SGHTA and CDR2 FQGTGA. The CDR3 DNA reads as TGTGCCAGCAGCTTAAATGGCGGGGGGGCCTACGAGCAGTACTTC. Translated, it gives CASSLNGGGAYEQYF.

The V and J genes are TRBV30 and TRBJ1-5; 8 bases are shared with TRBD1. V dropped 2 bases and J dropped 4; count of bases not matched to a gene: 4. This CDR3 spans 14 amino acids. The germline CDR1 and CDR2 sequences are GTSNPN and SVGIG (reference sequence). The CDR3: CAWSKGQDNQPQHF. Written as DNA, the CDR3 is TGTGCCTGGAGTAAGGGACAGGATAATCAGCCCCAGCATTTT. Variable domain in full (rest from reference TRBV30 and TRBJ1-5): SQTIHQWPATLVQPVGSPLSLECTVEGTSNPNLYWYRQAAGRGLQLLFYSVGIGQISSEVPQNLSASRPQDRQFILSSKKLLLSDSGFYLCAWSKGQDNQPQHFGDGTRLSIL.

J is TRBJ1-4 and V is TRBV7-9; 7 positions agree with TRBD1. The trim removed 5 bases at V and 7 bases at J, leaving 4 bases unmatched. Germline CDR1 SEHNR, CDR2 FQNEAQ (reference sequence). CDR3 size: 13 residues. CDR3 nucleotide sequence: TGTGCCAGCAGCCCGACAGGGACTGAAAAACTGTTTTTT. Its translation is CASSPTGTEKLFF.